The text below deals with one TCR beta chain. Its cognate antigen is unknown. A much bigger clone sits one base away, suggesting this may be a read error. The CDR3 covers 13 residues. Germline V gene lookup returns CDR1 SQVTM and CDR2 ANQGSEA. After constant-region reverse-primer amplification, full-length variable regions underwent semi-nested PCR with Nested Universal Primer A. TCRdb analysed the 5' RACE reads with MiXCR anew, one entry per CDR3 protein. The sample has some 8,400 distinct CDR3 sequences; 25% to 30% are singletons. Findings and caveats of the study: Tumor Treg TCRs overlapped most with tumor naive CD4+ cells. The TCR gene usage of tumor memory CD4+ T cells clustered together with blood and lymph node memory CD4+ cells and with lymph node naive CD4+ cells. The larger-cohort validation was restricted to a single TCR beta V-J rearrangement rather than whole repertoires.

This sequence was found in a female donor with breast cancer. Sequencing was carried out using naive CD4+ T cells sorted from a lymph node. Subset in this sample: naive CD4+ T cells, CD4+CD45RA+CD25-. The chain combines TRBV29-1 with TRBJ2-2; D unclear. In DNA form, the CDR3 reads TGCAGCGGTGAACGGTCACGAAACGGGGAGCTGTTTTTT. Translating it yields CSGERSRNGELFF.